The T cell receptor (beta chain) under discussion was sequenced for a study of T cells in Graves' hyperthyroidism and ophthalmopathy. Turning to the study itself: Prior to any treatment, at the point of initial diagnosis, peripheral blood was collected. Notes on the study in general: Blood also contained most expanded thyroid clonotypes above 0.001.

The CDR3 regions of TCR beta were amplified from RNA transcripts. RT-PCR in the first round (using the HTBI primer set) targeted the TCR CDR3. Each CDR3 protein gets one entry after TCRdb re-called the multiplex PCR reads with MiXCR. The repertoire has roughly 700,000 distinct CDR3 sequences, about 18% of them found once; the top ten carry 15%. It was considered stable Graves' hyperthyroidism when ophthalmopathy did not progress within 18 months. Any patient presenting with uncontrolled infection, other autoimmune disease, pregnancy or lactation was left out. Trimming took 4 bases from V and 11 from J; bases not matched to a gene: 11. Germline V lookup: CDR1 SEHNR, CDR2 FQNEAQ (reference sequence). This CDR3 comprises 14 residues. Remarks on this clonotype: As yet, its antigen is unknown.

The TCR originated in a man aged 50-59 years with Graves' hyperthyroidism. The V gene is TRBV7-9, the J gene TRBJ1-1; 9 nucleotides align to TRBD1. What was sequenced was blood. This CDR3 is CASSSSSDRGRAFF. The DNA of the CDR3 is TGTGCCAGCAGCTCCTCGTCGGACAGGGGTAGGGCTTTCTTT.